This entry describes one T cell receptor beta chain. This entry is derived from a study of blood T cell repertoires in COVID-19. As for the study in general: From T cells, B-cell-depleted T cells, or PBMCs came the material, which was cDNA or gDNA.

The authors' processing: For nucleated cells, counts were estimated from reference gene primer amplification. The repertoire was sequenced with immunoSEQ multiplex PCR; TCRdb's copy has only in-frame clones and lacks some. Clonal size and the V and J genes are those of that table, whereas D and trimming came from the DNA. This sample has tens of thousands of clones; approximately 79% occur once, and the top ten carry nearly 45%. Germline CDR1 SGHAT, CDR2 FQNNGV. The V gene end was trimmed by 2 bases and the J gene end by 6 bases; junction bases not matched to a gene: 8. The CDR3 is 15 residues long. This receptor was obtained from a human donor in a cohort sampled during active COVID-19. The sequenced material came from peripheral blood. The chain recombines TRBV11-2 with TRBJ2-7, with 9 bases identical to TRBD2. The CDR3 DNA reads TGTGCCAGCAGCTTAATTAGGCGGGGGGGCACCGAGCAGTACGTC. Its protein product is CASSLIRRGGTEQYV.